This T cell receptor (beta chain) is drawn from a study of a mutant IDH1 vaccine in newly diagnosed glioma. Only in-frame clones appear in the TCRdb table, and some are missing; sequencing was by immunoSEQ multiplex PCR. The table includes about 74,000 clones, around 84% detected once. With respect to this clone: Its antigen is as yet unknown.

The J segment lost 0 bases and the V segment lost 0 bases, leaving 11 bases of the junction unmatched. This CDR3 region has 19 residues. CDR1 is SGHRS and CDR2 is YFSETQ in the germline V gene. Time point specified: week 35, safety follow-up. Each dose delivered 300 ug of mutant IDH1 20-mer peptide subcutaneously with imiquimod. The chain has TRBV5-1 and TRBJ2-1, with 8 bases lining up with TRBD1. The source is a man aged 25 to 45 with glioma. The sequencing here drew on PBMCs, taken from a glioma patient whose treatment included an IDH1 peptide vaccine. The CDR3, as DNA: TGCGCCAGCAGCTTGGCCGTGGACAGGGCCTCCTACTCCTACAATGAGCAGTTCTTC. It codes for CASSLAVDRASYSYNEQFF.